The next 13 T cell receptor beta chains were all read from a single sample in a study of T cell responses to AZD1222 COVID-19 vaccine. Libraries were prepared by immunoSEQ multiplex PCR; TCRdb keeps only in-frame clonotypes and omits some of them. This table has roughly 70,000 clones, 79% appearing once. Sequencing used peripheral blood, obtained on day 0 of MenACWY control vaccination. Source of these receptors: an adult in good health.

V is TRBV30 and J is TRBJ1-5, with no clear D. The CDR3 contains 14 residues. Looked up from germline, CDR1 is GTSNPN and CDR2 is SVGIG (reference sequence). Trimming removed 0 bases from V and 2 bases from J, with 8 bases in between. The DNA for the CDR3 is TGTGCCTGGAGTGTATCAATAGGCAATCAGCCCCAGCATTTT. The encoded protein is CAWSVSIGNQPQHF.

V usage is TRBV27 and J usage is TRBJ1-2, with D possibly being TRBD1 (5 bases). This CDR3 has 13 amino acids. From germline, CDR1 is MNHEY and CDR2 SMNVEV (reference sequence). Trimming took off 6 bases at V and 3 bases at J, with 11 bases between the two ends. CDR3 region: CASSPGQYYGYTF. For the CDR3, the DNA is TGTGCCAGCAGCCCGGGGCAGTACTATGGCTACACCTTC.

J is TRBJ2-7 and V is TRBV11-2; TRBD1 or TRBD2 may be the D gene (5 bases each). V was clipped by 0 bases and J by 6 bases, with 15 bases between them. CDR1 and CDR2 (germline): SGHAT, FQNNGV. The CDR3 spans 15 residues. The CDR3 loop is CASSLEEGRSGEQYF. The DNA for the CDR3 is TGTGCCAGCAGCTTAGAAGAGGGGAGAAGTGGCGAGCAGTACTTC. Based on the CDR3 plus reference TRBV11-2 and TRBJ2-7, the full variable domain is EAGVAQSPRYKIIEKRQSVAFWCNPISGHATLYWYQQILGQGPKLLIQFQNNGVVDDSQLPKDRFSAERLKGVDSTLKIQPAKLEDSAVYLCASSLEEGRSGEQYFGPGTRLTVT.

This clone was counted a few times. J is TRBJ1-5 and V is TRBV6-5; D possibly corresponds to TRBD1 (5 bases). The V end lost 5 bases, the J end lost 6 bases, and 11 bases lay between the germline ends. The germline gives CDR1 MNHEY, CDR2 SVGAGI. The CDR3 contains 13 residues. CDR3 coding DNA: TGTGCCAGCAGTCCGATGAGGGGTCAGCCCCAGCATTTT. This sequence encodes CASSPMRGQPQHF.

V is TRBV5-6 and J is TRBJ2-7; D unclear. Trimming took off 4 bases at V and 1 base at J, with 6 bases between the two ends. Germline CDR1 reads SGHDT; CDR2 reads YYEEEE. The CDR3 loop spans 12 amino acids. The CDR3 is CASSPNSYEQYF. DNA for the CDR3: TGTGCCAGCAGCCCAAATTCCTACGAGCAGTACTTC.

The chain joins TRBV27 to TRBJ2-1; no clear D gene. This CDR3 contains 12 residues. Per germline, CDR1 MNHEY and CDR2 SMNVEV (reference sequence). Between the trimmed V and J ends, which lost 8 bases and 1 base, there was a span of 6 bases. The DNA for the CDR3 is TGTGCCAGCTTCAGTTCCTACAATGAGCAGTTCTTC. Protein: CASFSSYNEQFF.

This clone was recorded once. The CDR3 region is CASSTTSGDRSYNEQFF. CDR3 DNA sequence: TGTGCCAGTAGTACGACTAGCGGAGATCGCTCCTACAATGAGCAGTTCTTC. V is TRBV19 and J is TRBJ2-1; TRBD2 agrees at 9 bases. In germline, CDR1 is LNHDA, CDR2 SQIVND (reference sequence). Trimming took 4 bases from V and 0 from J; bases not matched to a gene: 7. The CDR3 is 17 residues long.

This clone was seen only a few times. The chain links TRBV29-1 to TRBJ1-3; D remains unclear. Germline V gene data show CDR1 as SQVTM and CDR2 as ANQGSEA. The germline V and J ends were trimmed by 4 bases and 2 bases, with 9 bases remaining between them. The CDR3 loop spans 13 amino acids. Here the CDR3 reads CSVAGNPGNTIYF. The DNA for the CDR3 is TGCAGCGTTGCCGGGAACCCTGGAAACACCATATATTTT.

V usage is TRBV14 and J usage is TRBJ2-5; perhaps TRBD2 as D (6 bases). Germline values: CDR1 SGHDN, CDR2 FVKESK. Between the trimmed V and J ends, which lost 4 bases and 5 bases, there was a span of 17 bases. There are 15 residues in the CDR3. The CDR3 protein is CASSRLALRGETQYF. The CDR3 nucleotides are TGTGCCAGCAGCCGCCTAGCGCTTCGGGGGGAGACCCAGTACTTC.

This clone was detected only a few times. V and J are TRBV11-2 and TRBJ2-2; D is ambiguous. Trimming removed 2 bases from V and 5 bases from J, with 6 bases in between. CDR1 and CDR2 from the germline V gene are SGHAT and FQNNGV. This CDR3 region has 13 residues. For the CDR3, the DNA is TGTGCCAGCAGCTTAAGGAAGACCGGGGAGCTGTTTTTT. It is translated as CASSLRKTGELFF.

The chain joins TRBV28 to TRBJ1-4, with D uncertain. The CDR3 totals 14 residues. Trimming cost V 3 bases and J 5 bases, with 10 bases left between them. CDR1 is MDHEN and CDR2 is SYDVKM in the germline V gene. The CDR3, as DNA: TGTGCCAGCAGTTTGGGCAGATACAATGAAAAACTGTTTTTT. This translates into CASSLGRYNEKLFF.

V gene TRBV5-1 combines with J gene TRBJ1-1, with a weak D call TRBD1 (5 bases). This CDR3 is 14 amino acids long. V was cut by 4 bases and J by 4 bases, with 14 bases left in between. Germline V gene data show CDR1 as SGHRS and CDR2 as YFSETQ. The CDR3 DNA reads TGCGCCAGCAGCGCGGGACGGGGGGTCACTGAAGCTTTCTTT. As protein: CASSAGRGVTEAFF. Supplemented by reference TRBV5-1 and TRBJ1-1, the full variable domain reads KAGVTQTPRYLIKTRGQQVTLSCSPISGHRSVSWYQQTPGQGLQFLFEYFSETQRNKGNFPGRFSGRQFSNSRSEMNVSTLELGDSALYLCASSAGRGVTEAFFGQGTRLTVV.

The rearrangement joins TRBV6-6 to TRBJ1-1; no definite D call. CDR3 size: 14 residues. V gave up 5 bases and J gave up 0 bases, with 10 bases separating them. Germline CDR1 MNHNY, CDR2 SVGAGI (reference sequence). The CDR3 sequence: CASSPGSLNTEAFF. CDR3 sequence (DNA): TGTGCCAGCAGTCCCGGAAGTCTGAACACTGAAGCTTTCTTT.